The 14 T cell receptor beta chains below were found in one sample sequenced in a study of blood T cells in healthy people across ages. Through a sample-barcoded 5' primer and a J-beta primer mix, a second PCR was run for about 6 to 11 cycles. One entry per CDR3 protein results from TCRdb running MiXCR on the 5' RACE reads. The sample consists of some 940,000 distinct CDR3 sequences, 25% to 30% of them appearing once. The sample was also reused in another study, on T cells of mothers and their children.

Source material: blood. Receptor source: a woman aged 40 to 50 in good health.

There are many counts of this clonotype. The J gene is TRBJ1-2, the V gene TRBV20-1, with D maybe TRBD1 (5 bases). V lost 6 bases, J lost 2 bases, and 19 bases lay in between. This CDR3 is 15 amino acids long. Germline V gene sequence: CDR1 DFQATT, CDR2 SNEGSKA (reference sequence). The CDR3 region has the DNA TGCAGTGCCCCTCTCCGGGACGGAGAAAACTATGGCTACACCTTC. It specifies CSAPLRDGENYGYTF.

This clonotype was observed many times. This chain connects TRBV27 to TRBJ2-7; 9 positions match TRBD1. The CDR3 extends over 15 amino acids. Looked up from germline, CDR1 is MNHEY and CDR2 is SMNVEV (reference sequence). V gave up 2 bases and J gave up 2 bases; unmatched junction bases: 4. CDR3 sequence: CASSLVGTGTYEQYF. For the CDR3, the DNA is TGTGCCAGCAGTTTAGTTGGGACAGGGACCTACGAGCAGTACTTC.

V gene TRBV6-5 combines with J gene TRBJ1-6, with TRBD1 as a possible D gene (5 bases). Germline lookup yields CDR1 MNHEY and CDR2 SVGAGI. This CDR3 is built from 14 residues. V lost 6 bases to trimming and J lost 7 bases, with 13 bases between them. The CDR3 is CASRSDSGNSPLHF. DNA of the CDR3: TGTGCCAGCAGGTCCGACAGTGGAAATTCACCCCTCCACTTT.

Comments on this clonotype: One end of the junction is discordant with germline, which a read error may explain. The V and J genes are TRBV27 and TRBJ1-2, with TRBD1 as a possible D gene (5 bases). The CDR3 is made up of 14 amino acids. Per the germline V gene, CDR1 is MNHEY and CDR2 is SMNVEV (reference sequence). As DNA, the CDR3 is TGTACCAGCGCCTGGGACGGCGGAAACTATGGCTACACCTTC. Its translation: CTSAWDGGNYGYTF.

A word on this clonotype: Just one base apart from a much larger clone, this may be a read error. The chain employs TRBV10-3 and TRBJ2-3, with D possibly TRBD2 on 7 matching bases. Germline assignment: CDR1 ENHRY and CDR2 SYGVKD. The CDR3 contains 15 residues. DNA for the CDR3: TGTACCATCAGTGGCTGGCGGGGGCAGCGGGATACGCAGTATTTT. This translates into CTISGWRGQRDTQYF.

This clonotype has a handful of counts. The rearrangement links TRBV7-2 to TRBJ2-1; D not resolved. V was trimmed by 5 bases and J by 4 bases, leaving 15 bases between them. Germline CDR1 reads SGHTA; CDR2 reads FQGNSA. The CDR3 runs 15 residues. The CDR3 is CASSPLTGSYNEQFF. The CDR3 nucleotides are TGTGCCAGCAGCCCCCTGACGGGTAGTTACAATGAGCAGTTCTTC.

This clonotype occurred many times. The chain uses TRBV6-6 and TRBJ1-1, with D perhaps TRBD1 (5 bases). There are 14 residues in the CDR3. The V end was cut by 8 bases, the J end by 4 bases, with 17 bases between. Germline-derived CDR1 and CDR2 are MNHNY and SVGAGI (reference sequence). CDR3 DNA: TGTGCCAGCTCTTCTTCCTATGGGGCCACTGAAGCTTTCTTT. Its protein is CASSSSYGATEAFF.

The chain links TRBV3-1 to TRBJ2-5, with D perhaps matching TRBD2 (5 bases). The V gene's germline CDR1 is LGHDT and CDR2 YNNKEL (reference sequence). This CDR3 region has 15 residues. V dropped 4 bases and J dropped 4 bases, with 16 bases sitting between them. Here the CDR3 reads CASSRLRGLSETQYF. In DNA form, the CDR3 reads TGTGCCAGCAGCCGCCTAAGAGGGTTGTCAGAGACCCAGTACTTC.

This clonotype was picked up a small number of times. The genes are TRBV5-1 and TRBJ2-1, with TRBD1 identical over 8 bases. Germline V CDR1 and CDR2: SGHRS, YFSETQ. The CDR3 consists of 16 residues. The V gene end was trimmed by 3 bases and the J gene end by 2 bases; junction bases not matched to a gene: 7. This CDR3 reads CASSSPGGAAYNEQFF. CDR3 DNA sequence: TGCGCCAGCAGCTCCCCAGGGGGCGCGGCCTACAATGAGCAGTTCTTC.

Turning to this clonotype: At one end, the junction sequence differs from germline, possibly due to a read error. V gene TRBV7-7 combines with J gene TRBJ2-1; no firm D call. The CDR3 runs 14 residues. CDR1 is SSHAT and CDR2 is FNYEAQ in the germline V gene (reference sequence). The CDR3 region is CASSPLSSYNEQFF. The CDR3 DNA sequence: TGTGCTAGCAGCCCCTTAAGCTCCTACAATGAGCAGTTCTTC.

Comments on this clonotype: A read error may explain this, as a much larger clone is one base away. V is TRBV2 and J is TRBJ2-7; a possible D gene is TRBD2 (5 bases). The CDR3 totals 13 residues. Germline V gene sequence: CDR1 SNHLY, CDR2 FYNNEI. DNA for the CDR3: TGTGCCAGCACGAGGGCAGACTCCTGCGAGCAGTACTTC. Protein: CASTRADSCEQYF.

Notes on this clonotype: With a much larger clone just one base away, this may be a read error. V and J are TRBV20-1 and TRBJ2-5; TRBD1 is a possible D gene (5 bases). The CDR3 spans 12 residues. The ends were cut back, 7 bases at V and 11 bases at J, with 20 bases in the middle. CDR1 and CDR2 from the germline V gene are DFQATT and SNEGSKA (reference sequence). CDR3 sequence (DNA): TGCAGTGTCTGGACATTGGGCAATGAGCAGTACTTC. The encoded protein is CSVWTLGNEQYF.

This clonotype has just a few counts. The chain has TRBV28 and TRBJ1-1, with a possible D match to TRBD1 (6 bases). The germline V gene encodes CDR1 MDHEN and CDR2 SYDVKM. This CDR3 is 14 amino acids long. Trimming left V 8 bases short and J 0 bases short, with 13 bases between. CDR3 in amino acids: CASLTGGLNTEAFF. The CDR3 coding sequence is TGTGCCAGCTTGACGGGGGGCTTGAACACTGAAGCTTTCTTT.

The chain uses TRBV18 and TRBJ2-1; 11 nucleotides agree with TRBD2. J gave up 6 bases and V 6 bases, and 10 bases lay outside the gene matches. Germline V gene data show CDR1 as KGHSH and CDR2 as LQKENI. The CDR3 runs 16 residues. CDR3 DNA: TGTGCCAGCTCCCAACCGGGACTAGCGGCAGCCAATGAGCAGTTCTTC. Its protein is CASSQPGLAAANEQFF.